This T cell receptor beta chain was sequenced in a study of blood T cells in healthy people across ages. Broader study findings: Higher diversity and more naive CD4+ cells were features of long-lived donors, compared to aged donors. Investigators viewed diversity estimates from one million T cells as underestimates, the study reported. The recorded TCR beta diversity per million T cells decreased in a roughly linear manner with age.

Then a second PCR, running roughly 7 to 11 cycles, was carried out with a sample-barcoded 5' primer and a J-beta primer mix. From the 5' RACE reads, TCRdb called clonotypes with MiXCR, one entry per CDR3 protein. Of about 690,000 distinct CDR3 sequences in the sample, 40% to 45% were seen once. Germline CDR1 and CDR2: SQVTM and ANQGSEA. Trimming stripped 5 bases from V and 4 bases from J, with 12 bases between. CDR3 length equals 13 residues. Donors each provided 7.5 to 10 milliliters of peripheral blood. This clonotype came up many times. What it binds is unknown. The sequenced sample was blood. The rearrangement links TRBV29-1 to TRBJ2-4; tentatively, D is TRBD1 or TRBD2 (5 bases each). This clonotype was obtained from an older man in good health. The CDR3 DNA is TGCAGCGTTCGGGGACGAGGAAAAAACATTCAGTACTTC. Translating gives CSVRGRGKNIQYF.